The subject of this entry is one TCR beta chain. Its antigen is not identified. All donors qualified as healthy HIV-negative adults and had experienced no recent acute infections or vaccinations. The entry originates in a study of shared clonotypes between healthy human individuals. Assay runs were performed at deep level. TCRdb's copy holds only in-frame clones and misses some; the assay was immunoSEQ multiplex PCR. The sample has 2 million to 2.5 million clones; less than 95% are singletons. This CDR3 has 17 residues. Germline CDR1 reads LNHDA; CDR2 reads SQIVND (reference sequence). V was trimmed by 7 bases and J by 0 bases, leaving 19 bases between them. General study results and limits: On the whole, naive subsets had larger estimated richness than memory subsets had.

The clonotype originates from a man younger than 30 in good health. Some clones in this sample may be carry-over from other donors' samples. The material sequenced was naive CD4+ T cells from PBMCs. Regarding subset: CD45RA+ positively selected. This chain uses TRBV19 with TRBJ1-5; D gene unclear. CDR3 sequence reads: CASIGGRVSNSNQPQHF. CDR3 sequence (DNA): TGTGCCAGTATCGGCGGGCGGGTTTCGAATAGCAATCAGCCCCAGCATTTT. Full variable domain (rest looked up from reference TRBV19 and TRBJ1-5): DGGITQSPKYLFRKEGQNVTLSCEQNLNHDAMYWYRQDPGQGLRLIYYSQIVNDFQKGDIAEGYSVSREKKESFPLTVTSAQKNPTAFYLCASIGGRVSNSNQPQHFGDGTRLSIL.